This is a list of T cell receptor beta chains from one sample in a study of blood T cell repertoires in COVID-19. Generated by immunoSEQ multiplex PCR, the TCRdb table keeps only in-frame clones and is missing some. This sample carries 150,000 to 180,000 clones, about four fifths of them seen once, and the ten largest clones take around 28%. Sequenced: peripheral blood. These receptors all stem from a woman aged 60-75 years with acute or convalescent COVID-19. Each CDR3 is given with its conserved first and last residue. A D gene is named only where the DNA matches it firmly. Clone size is shown for a subset of rows, as once, few, many or a class of expanded clone.

>TRBJ1-1|TRBD1|TRBV19|-
CASRDTGGGITEAFF
TGTGCCAGTAGGGACACAGGGGGAGGCATCACTGAAGCTTTCTTT
>TRBJ2-5|-|TRBV2|once
CASSAEGRETQYF
TGTGCCAGCAGCGCGGAAGGAAGGGAGACCCAGTACTTC
>TRBJ1-6|-|TRBV4-1|-
CASSTTQGPLHF
TGCGCCAGCAGCACTACACAGGGCCCCCTCCACTTT
>TRBJ2-7|TRBD2|TRBV27|-
CASSFSGGPYEQYF
TGTGCCAGCAGTTTCAGCGGGGGCCCCTACGAGCAGTACTTC
>TRBJ1-5|-|TRBV28|-
CASTEPRGGSQPQHF
TGTGCCAGCACAGAACCGAGGGGAGGAAGTCAGCCCCAGCATTTT
>TRBJ1-2|-|TRBV20-1|few
CSASLAGNRGYTF
TGCAGTGCTAGTCTCGCAGGTAACCGCGGCTACACCTTC
>TRBJ2-5|-|TRBV5-1|-
CASSLDSPFQETQYF
TGCGCCAGCAGCTTGGACAGCCCGTTCCAAGAGACCCAGTACTTC
>TRBJ1-6|-|TRBV6-5|-
CASKGEQHYNSPLHF
TGTGCCAGCAAAGGAGAGCAGCACTATAATTCACCCCTCCACTTT
>TRBJ1-2|TRBD1|TRBV27|-
CASSPPQTGIDGYTF
TGTGCCAGCAGTCCACCCCAGACAGGGATCGATGGCTACACCTTC
>TRBJ1-2|-|TRBV7-2|-
CASSSGGWDGYTF
TGTGCCAGCAGCTCAGGTGGATGGGATGGCTACACCTTC
>TRBJ2-7|-|TRBV30|-
CAWSVSREQYF
TGTGCCTGGAGTGTCTCCCGCGAGCAGTACTTC
>TRBJ2-5|-|TRBV19|once
CASSIGPAQLQETQYF
TGTGCCAGTAGTATCGGTCCAGCACAGCTCCAAGAGACCCAGTACTTC
>TRBJ1-1|TRBD1|TRBV6-5|-
CASSYQGGAFF
TGTGCCAGCAGTTATCAGGGGGGAGCTTTCTTT
>TRBJ1-5|-|TRBV2|-
CASSGLQVRNQPQHF
TGTGCCAGCAGTGGTTTACAGGTGCGCAATCAGCCCCAGCATTTT
>TRBJ1-5|TRBD1|TRBV5-1|-
CASSPGQGTGNQPQHF
TGCGCCAGCAGCCCCGGACAGGGTACCGGCAATCAGCCCCAGCATTTT
>TRBJ2-7|TRBD2|TRBV7-2|-
CASSLEVTWTSGYEQYF
TGTGCCAGCAGCTTAGAGGTTACCTGGACTAGCGGTTACGAGCAGTACTTC
>TRBJ2-5|-|TRBV11-2|-
CASSLGNRGGQETQYF
TGTGCCAGCAGCTTAGGAAATCGGGGAGGACAAGAGACCCAGTACTTC
>TRBJ2-3|-|TRBV28|-
CASSFADTQYF
TGTGCCAGCAGTTTCGCAGATACGCAGTATTTT
>TRBJ1-2|-|TRBV6-5|-
CASTADPPGYGYTF
TGTGCCAGCACCGCGGACCCCCCGGGGTATGGCTACACCTTC
>TRBJ1-1|-|TRBV5-1|-
CASSLSGLNTEAFF
TGCGCCAGCAGCTTGTCAGGGTTGAACACTGAAGCTTTCTTT
>TRBJ1-1|TRBD1|TRBV28|few
CASDRVTGGINTEAFF
TGTGCCAGTGATAGGGTCACAGGGGGCATAAACACTGAAGCTTTCTTT
>TRBJ1-4|-|TRBV6-2/TRBV6-3|-
CASSYHPRGGGTNEKLFF
TGTGCCAGCAGTTACCACCCCCGAGGGGGGGGAACTAATGAAAAACTGTTTTTT
>TRBJ1-5|-|TRBV19|once
CASSEGHYSNQPQHF
TGTGCCAGTAGTGAGGGACACTATAGCAATCAGCCCCAGCATTTT
>TRBJ2-1|TRBD2|TRBV20-1|-
CSASSGGAHNEQFF
TGCAGTGCTAGTAGCGGGGGGGCGCACAATGAGCAGTTCTTC
>TRBJ1-1|-|TRBV5-1|-
CASSFSIVNTEAFF
TGCGCCAGCAGCTTCTCGATAGTGAACACTGAAGCTTTCTTT
>TRBJ1-3|TRBD1|TRBV30|-
CAWKLPGQGILGTSFGNTIYF
TGTGCCTGGAAACTGCCGGGACAGGGGATTTTGGGGACCTCATTTGGAAACACCATATATTTT
>TRBJ2-7|TRBD2|TRBV2|-
CASSFSLGGAYEQYF
TGTGCCAGCAGTTTCTCCCTCGGGGGGGCCTACGAGCAGTACTTC
>TRBJ1-6|-|TRBV19|-
CASSIGGNTGTKFSPLHF
TGTGCCAGTAGTATAGGGGGAAATACGGGGACAAAGTTTTCACCCCTCCACTTT
>TRBJ2-1|-|TRBV28|-
CATSLGADNEQFF
TGTGCAACCAGTTTAGGTGCAGACAATGAGCAGTTCTTC
>TRBJ1-2|-|TRBV4-1|-
CASSQLGGGGYGYTF
TGCGCCAGCAGCCAACTTGGGGGAGGAGGCTATGGCTACACCTTC
>TRBJ2-5|-|TRBV5-1|-
CASSLEGARQGETQYF
TGCGCCAGCAGCTTGGAGGGTGCTAGGCAGGGAGAGACCCAGTACTTC
>TRBJ1-6|TRBD1|TRBV28|few
CASRPETGMNSPLHF
TGTGCCAGCCGCCCTGAGACAGGGATGAATTCACCCCTCCACTTT
>TRBJ2-3|TRBD1|TRBV5-1|-
CASSLRQGDTDTQYF
TGCGCCAGCAGCTTGCGACAGGGGGACACAGATACGCAGTATTTT
>TRBJ1-4|-|TRBV19|-
CASSLGATNEKLFF
TGTGCCAGTTCCCTGGGAGCAACTAATGAAAAACTGTTTTTT
>TRBJ1-4|-|TRBV18|-
CASSLKDQGNEKLFF
TGTGCCAGCTCACTAAAGGATCAGGGTAACGAAAAACTGTTTTTT
>TRBJ1-2|-|TRBV18|-
CASSDATANYGYTF
TGTGCCAGCTCAGACGCTACAGCTAACTATGGCTACACCTTC
>TRBJ1-5|TRBD1|TRBV3-1/TRBV3-2|few
CASGTGGVFGSSNQPQHF
TGTGCCAGCGGTACAGGGGGCGTCTTCGGTAGTAGCAATCAGCCCCAGCATTTT
>TRBJ1-4|TRBD1|TRBV2|-
CAGRQGENEKLFF
TGTGCCGGTAGACAGGGGGAGAATGAAAAACTGTTTTTT
>TRBJ2-4|-|TRBV6-5|-
CASSFGGSRAKNIQYF
TGTGCCAGCAGTTTCGGGGGTTCCCGAGCCAAAAACATTCAGTACTTC
>TRBJ1-2|-|TRBV6-6|-
CASSTDRSPYGYTF
TGTGCCAGCAGCACAGACAGGTCCCCATATGGCTACACCTTC
>TRBJ2-2|-|TRBV10-1|once
CASSEPSGSGGELFF
TGCGCCAGCAGTGAGCCCTCAGGGTCTGGCGGGGAGCTGTTTTTT
>TRBJ2-5|TRBD2|TRBV9|-
CASSVSGVGETQYF
TGTGCCAGCAGCGTTAGCGGGGTCGGAGAGACCCAGTACTTC
>TRBJ1-6|-|TRBV6-5|-
CASSYSWGGDSPLHF
TGTGCCAGCAGTTACAGTTGGGGAGGGGATTCACCCCTCCACTTT
>TRBJ2-4|TRBD2|TRBV28|-
CASRGIAGVQYF
TGTGCCAGCAGGGGGATAGCGGGGGTTCAGTACTTC
>TRBJ1-1|-|TRBV11-2|-
CASSLGGNTEAFF
TGTGCCAGCAGCTTAGGCGGGAACACTGAAGCTTTCTTT
>TRBJ1-2|TRBD1|TRBV14|-
CASSLSGSRQGAIGYTF
TGTGCCAGCAGCCTAAGTGGGTCCCGACAGGGGGCGATTGGCTACACCTTC
>TRBJ1-4|-|TRBV3-1/TRBV3-2|-
CASEEQGATLAGEKLFF
TGTGCCAGTGAGGAGCAAGGCGCTACTCTTGCGGGTGAAAAACTGTTTTTT
>TRBJ1-1|TRBD1|TRBV6-6|-
CASSYRTGGTEAFF
TGTGCCAGCAGTTACCGGACAGGGGGGACTGAAGCTTTCTTT
>TRBJ1-2|TRBD1|TRBV7-3|-
CASSPGQNYGYTF
TGTGCCAGCAGTCCGGGACAGAACTATGGCTACACCTTC
>TRBJ2-3|TRBD2|TRBV9|-
CASSVGAREGADTQYF
TGTGCCAGCAGCGTAGGGGCCAGGGAGGGCGCAGATACGCAGTATTTT
>TRBJ2-3|-|TRBV1|-
CTSSQDPGRLAGSFGTDTQYF
TGCACCAGCAGCCAAGATCCCGGGAGGCTAGCGGGGTCATTCGGCACAGATACGCAGTATTTT
>TRBJ2-7|TRBD2|TRBV10-3|-
CAISEWGGSGYEQYF
TGTGCCATCAGTGAGTGGGGGGGGTCGGGATACGAGCAGTACTTC
>TRBJ1-2|TRBD1|TRBV2|once
CASSQGQIYGYTF
TGTGCCAGCAGTCAGGGACAGATCTATGGCTACACCTTC